This T cell receptor (beta chain) was recovered during a study of cytomegalovirus exposure and HLA in healthy donors. General observations from the study: It was confirmed in vitro that a few of the CMV-associated chains were specific for CMV antigens. Prior analysis indicated that the majority of TCR beta V segments exhibited productivity approximately 87% or approximately 30% of the time. TCR beta chain V- and J-gene trimming was linked, in a later analysis, to a missense variant in DCLRE1C. The authors later found most CMV-associated TCR beta chains appeared HLA-restricted.

The CDR3 has 13 residues. The V end lost 0 bases, the J end lost 1 base, and 3 bases lay between the germline ends. From germline, CDR1 is LNHNV and CDR2 YYDKDF (reference sequence). The PCR ran on 60 Vbeta and 13 Jbeta primers. Clones were read by immunoSEQ multiplex PCR, and TCRdb kept only the in-frame ones, dropping some. Of around 130,000 clones listed, around 67% were seen once; the top ten hold over 2%. Comments on this clone: The antigen is unknown. The same CDR3 also results from other DNA sequences found in this sample.

Specimen: PBMCs. The clonotype comes from a woman aged 40 to 55 in good health and CMV-seropositive. The chain joins TRBV15 to TRBJ1-1; no clear D gene. The CDR3 bases are TGTGCCACCAGCAGAGACCAGAACACTGAAGCTTTCTTT. Translating it yields CATSRDQNTEAFF. The variable domain in full, with the rest retrieved from reference TRBV15 and TRBJ1-1, is DAMVIQNPRYQVTQFGKPVTLSCSQTLNHNVMYWYQQKSSQAPKLLFHYYDKDFNNEADTPDNFQSRRPNTSFCFLDIRSPGLGDTAMYLCATSRDQNTEAFFGQGTRLTVV.